This TCR beta chain was obtained from a study of blood T cell repertoires in COVID-19. Turning to the study itself: Acute-phase and convalescent COVID-19 samples originated in the United States, Italy and Spain. Nucleic acid was either cDNA or gDNA, and it came from T cells, B-cell-depleted T cells, or PBMCs.

Only in-frame clones appear in the TCRdb table, and some are missing; sequencing was by immunoSEQ multiplex PCR. The data hold about 220,000 clones, with about 80% observed a single time. Trimming pared 0 bases from V and 2 bases from J, leaving 16 bases between. Per the germline V gene, CDR1 is PRHDT and CDR2 is FYEKMQ (reference sequence). The CDR3 has 17 amino acids. The sequenced sample was PBMCs or T cells enriched from blood (not recorded which). This chain links TRBV13 with TRBJ1-2; tentative D call: TRBD1 (5 bases). The sequence was obtained from a woman aged 35 to 49 with acute COVID-19. CDR3 loop: CASSLGVHPQENYGYTF. CDR3 sequence (DNA): TGTGCCAGCAGCTTAGGTGTTCATCCACAGGAGAACTATGGCTACACCTTC.